These 2 T cell receptor beta chains share one sample of origin, sequenced in a study of T cell responses to AZD1222 COVID-19 vaccine. Clones were read by immunoSEQ multiplex PCR, and TCRdb kept only the in-frame ones, dropping some. The repertoire holds approximately 170,000 clones, with 75% to 90% as singletons. This specimen consisted of peripheral blood, obtained on day 0 of AZD1222 vaccination. These receptors were collected from an adult in good health.

The chain links TRBV14 to TRBJ2-7; the match to TRBD2 covers 13 bases. This CDR3 contains 14 residues. Germline assignment: CDR1 SGHDN and CDR2 FVKESK. V was pared by 4 bases and J by 5 bases, with 2 bases of the junction left unmatched. The CDR3 region has the DNA TGTGCCAGCAGCCTCGGACTAGCGGGGGACGAGCAGTACGTC. It encodes CASSLGLAGDEQYV.

The chain employs TRBV6-2 or TRBV6-3 and TRBJ1-2, with D possibly being TRBD1 (6 bases). Trimming removed 7 bases at V and 8 bases at J, with 20 bases between. This CDR3 contains 14 residues. Germline CDR1 and CDR2: MNHEY and SVGEGT. The CDR3 reads CASIPTRGAEGYTF. The CDR3 nucleotides read TGTGCCAGCATCCCAACCCGGGGGGCTGAAGGCTACACCTTC.